These T cell receptor beta chains were read from a single sample in a study of blood T cell repertoires in COVID-19. Profiling relied on immunoSEQ multiplex PCR, and the TCRdb table lists in-frame clones only, not all of them. The data contain 63,000 or so clones, 82% of them seen just once; the ten biggest clones take up about 38%. Sequenced sample: peripheral blood. These TCRs come from a human donor in a cohort sampled during active COVID-19. The CDR3 runs from the conserved cysteine through the conserved F or W. The D gene is left open where the match is weak. Only part of the rows carry a size: once, few, many, or a class if the clone is expanded.

few	.	TRBJ1-2	TRBV19	TGTGCCAGTACCTTTTTGGGGGCAGGCTATGGCTACACCTTC	CASTFLGAGYGYTF
once	.	TRBJ1-5	TRBV6-7	TGTGCCAGCAGTTACGAGGGGGGGCACAATCAGCCCCAGCATTTT	CASSYEGGHNQPQHF
.	.	TRBJ2-7	TRBV19	TGTGCCAGTAGTCGTTTCAGGGCTTACGAGCAGTACTTC	CASSRFRAYEQYF
.	.	TRBJ2-7	TRBV5-6	TGTGCCAGCAGCTTCAGCCCGTCTAGCGTACCGCAGTACTTC	CASSFSPSSVPQYF
.	TRBD2	TRBJ2-5	TRBV28	TGTGCCAGCAGTTTATCATGGGGGGCTAGCGGGGATCAAGAGACCCAGTACTTC	CASSLSWGASGDQETQYF
.	.	TRBJ1-4	TRBV4-1	TGCGCCAGCAGCTATAAAAATGGACTGAGAAATGAAAAACTGTTTTTT	CASSYKNGLRNEKLFF
.	.	TRBJ1-2	TRBV12-3/TRBV12-4	TGTGCCAGCAGCCCTCGGAGGTATGGCTACACCTTC	CASSPRRYGYTF
once	TRBD2	TRBJ2-5	TRBV2	TGTGCCAGCAGTTACGGACTAGCGGGGCGGGGTGAGACCCAGTACTTC	CASSYGLAGRGETQYF
.	.	TRBJ1-2	TRBV6-2/TRBV6-3	TGTGCCAGCAGTTATCACAGGGACGGCTACACCTTC	CASSYHRDGYTF
few	TRBD1	TRBJ1-1	TRBV30	TGTGCCTGGAGTGGCAGGGGGGACACTGAAGCTTTCTTT	CAWSGRGDTEAFF
.	TRBD1	TRBJ2-3	TRBV10-3	TGTGCCATCAGTGTGTCGGGACAGGGGAAGAATACGCAGTATTTT	CAISVSGQGKNTQYF
.	TRBD2	TRBJ2-5	TRBV5-1	TGCGCCAGCAGCATCGGGGGGTACGAGACCCAGTACTTC	CASSIGGYETQYF
.	.	TRBJ1-1	TRBV2	TGTGCCAAATCTACAGAGAGGAACACTGAAGCTTTCTTT	CAKSTERNTEAFF
.	.	TRBJ2-7	TRBV5-1	TGCGCCAGCAGCTTGGGCTTTCGGGGGTACTCCTACGAGCAGTACTTC	CASSLGFRGYSYEQYF
.	TRBD1	TRBJ1-3	TRBV28	TGTGCCAGCAGGGGATACGGACAGGGTTCGAACACCATATATTTT	CASRGYGQGSNTIYF
.	.	TRBJ1-1	TRBV5-4	TGTGCCAGCAGCTTGGTAGGGGACACTGAAGCTTTCTTT	CASSLVGDTEAFF
.	TRBD1	TRBJ2-6	TRBV19	TGTGCCAGTAGTACCGGACAGGTCTCGGGGGCCAACGTCCTGACTTTC	CASSTGQVSGANVLTF
few	.	TRBJ2-1	TRBV7-9	TGTGCCAGCAGCTTAAGGGGGGGCCAAAGAAATGAGCAGTTCTTC	CASSLRGGQRNEQFF
.	.	TRBJ2-7	TRBV2	TGTGCCAGCAAGACGAGGGACATCTCCTACGAGCAGTACTTC	CASKTRDISYEQYF
.	.	TRBJ1-3	TRBV7-6	TGTGCCAGCAGCTCCGGTTCGAGCTCTGGAAACACCATATATTTT	CASSSGSSSGNTIYF
few	.	TRBJ1-5	TRBV10-3	TGTGCCATCAGAGACAGTAGCAATCAGCCCCAGCATTTT	CAIRDSSNQPQHF
.	TRBD1	TRBJ1-2	TRBV12-3/TRBV12-4	TGTGCCAGCAGCCGGACAGGGGGCTATGGCTACACCTTC	CASSRTGGYGYTF
.	TRBD2	TRBJ2-1	TRBV28	TGTGCCAGCAGTTTTTCGGGACTAGCGGCCCAAAGTGGGGAGCAGTTCTTC	CASSFSGLAAQSGEQFF
once	.	TRBJ1-3	TRBV9	TGTGCCAGCAGCGTAGGACTTCCTGGAAACACCATATATTTT	CASSVGLPGNTIYF
.	TRBD2	TRBJ2-5	TRBV5-1	TGCGCCAGCAGCTTGGGCGGGACTAGCGCTGAGACCCAGTACTTC	CASSLGGTSAETQYF
.	TRBD2	TRBJ2-7	TRBV7-8	TGTGCCAGCAGCTTAGTGGTAGCGGGGGGGCCCTACGAGCAGTACTTC	CASSLVVAGGPYEQYF
.	.	TRBJ1-6	TRBV5-4	TGTGCCAGCAGCTTGGTCGGGTCACCCCTCCACTTT	CASSLVGSPLHF
.	TRBD1	TRBJ2-1	TRBV24-1	TGTGCCACCCAGGACAGGGCCTCCTACAATGAGCAGTTCTTC	CATQDRASYNEQFF
.	TRBD1	TRBJ2-3	TRBV19	TGTGCCAGTACAAGATCTGGACAGGGAACAGATACGCAGTATTTT	CASTRSGQGTDTQYF
.	.	TRBJ1-3	TRBV10-1	TGCGCCAGCAGTGAGTCGTCGGGTCTCGCTGGAAACACCATATATTTT	CASSESSGLAGNTIYF
once	.	TRBJ1-4	TRBV19	TGTGCCAGTAGAACAGGGATGCGAGAAAAACTGTTTTTT	CASRTGMREKLFF
once	TRBD1	TRBJ2-7	TRBV27	TGTGCCAGCAGTACCCGGACAGGGAACGAGCAGTACTTC	CASSTRTGNEQYF
once	TRBD1	TRBJ1-2	TRBV28	TGTGCCAGCAGCCCCGCCGGGGACAGAGGATCCTATGGCTACACCTTC	CASSPAGDRGSYGYTF
once	TRBD2	TRBJ2-5	TRBV7-6	TGTGCCAGCAGCTTTAGCGGGGGACCCCAAGAGACCCAGTACTTC	CASSFSGGPQETQYF
.	.	TRBJ2-5	TRBV19	TGTGCCAGTAGTATAGATCGCGGCAGGGTCGAGGAGACCCAGTACTTC	CASSIDRGRVEETQYF
.	TRBD2	TRBJ2-5	TRBV7-2	TGTGCCAGCAGCTTTTCGGCGGGGGGATCCCAGTACTTC	CASSFSAGGSQYF
.	.	TRBJ2-3	TRBV7-8	TGTGCCAGCAGCCCCCCTACAGATACGCAGTATTTT	CASSPPTDTQYF
.	.	TRBJ2-3	TRBV3-1/TRBV3-2	TGTGCCAGCAGCCAAGAAGCTCATGCAGATACGCAGTATTTT	CASSQEAHADTQYF
.	TRBD1	TRBJ1-2	TRBV3-1/TRBV3-2	TGTGCCAGCAGCCAAGGACAGGGGGCGCGGGACTACACCTTC	CASSQGQGARDYTF
.	.	TRBJ1-6	TRBV4-2	TGTGCCAGCAGCCACTCTAGAGCGGGAGATAATTCACCCCTCCACTTT	CASSHSRAGDNSPLHF